This section outlines one T cell receptor beta chain sequence together with its context. Sequenced by immunoSEQ multiplex PCR; TCRdb stores in-frame clones only, minus some. Altogether tens of thousands of clones are present, about 82% being singletons, with the ten largest covering 5.5% to 7%. This sample is drawn from a study of OX40 agonist ivuxolimab in advanced cancers. CDR1 and CDR2 (germline): LNHDA, SQIVND (reference sequence). This CDR3 region has 14 residues. Trimming took off 9 bases at V and 7 bases at J, with 19 bases between the two ends. This chain links TRBV19 with TRBJ1-5, with TRBD1 as a possible D gene (6 bases). Specimen: CD4+ or CD8+ T cells sorted from blood, collected in a trial of the OX40 agonist ivuxolimab. The receptor comes from an adult with an advanced solid tumor such as melanoma, head and neck, liver or kidney cancer. The CDR3 sequence is CASEFTGYYQPQHF. CDR3 DNA sequence: TGTGCCAGCGAGTTTACAGGGTATTACCAGCCCCAGCATTTT.